This T cell receptor beta chain was profiled in a study of CD8 T cells in ankylosing spondylitis. Study-wide findings and caveats: There was a TCR beta motif, made of several highly homologous variants, that appeared characteristic of ankylosing spondylitis blood. Earlier authors reported some of these motif variants in reactive arthritis synovial fluid and blood.

TCRdb reprocessed the 5' RACE reads via MiXCR and lists one record per CDR3 protein. The sample consists of around 300,000 distinct CDR3 sequences, around 15% of them appearing once. CDR1 DFQATT and CDR2 SNEGSKA come from the germline V gene (reference sequence). V trimming: 6 bases; J trimming: 8 bases; junction bases outside the gene matches: 13. The CDR3 sequence is 14 residues long. With regard to this clonotype: The target antigen is unknown.

This chain connects TRBV20-1 to TRBJ2-1; 7 nucleotides agree with TRBD1. Sequenced material: blood, either unsorted or a sorted T cell fraction (not recorded which). This sequence was found in a male donor with ankylosing spondylitis or in good health (not recorded which). DNA of the CDR3: TGCAGTGCCATTCCGGGACAGCTTTTGGATGAGCAGTTCTTC. This encodes CSAIPGQLLDEQFF.